This TCR beta chain originates from a study of cytomegalovirus exposure and HLA in healthy donors. Findings and caveats of the study: The authors listed about 170 TCR beta chains as cytomegalovirus-associated.

The PCR made use of 60 Vbeta and 13 Jbeta primers. Measured with immunoSEQ multiplex PCR; TCRdb has only the in-frame clones, and not every one. The sample consists of approximately 81,000 clones, roughly 84% of them appearing once. The CDR3 has 13 amino acids. In germline, CDR1 is LNHDA, CDR2 SQIVND (reference sequence). Trimming removed 8 bases from V and 4 bases from J; junction bases left unmatched: 3. On this clone itself: Its antigen remains unidentified.

This clonotype was obtained from a woman in her forties or fifties in good health and CMV-seronegative. Sequenced: PBMCs. The chain combines TRBV19 with TRBJ2-1; the match to TRBD2 covers 9 bases. CDR3 DNA: TGTGCCAGTCTAGCGGGGAGATACAATGAGCAGTTCTTC. Protein sequence: CASLAGRYNEQFF.